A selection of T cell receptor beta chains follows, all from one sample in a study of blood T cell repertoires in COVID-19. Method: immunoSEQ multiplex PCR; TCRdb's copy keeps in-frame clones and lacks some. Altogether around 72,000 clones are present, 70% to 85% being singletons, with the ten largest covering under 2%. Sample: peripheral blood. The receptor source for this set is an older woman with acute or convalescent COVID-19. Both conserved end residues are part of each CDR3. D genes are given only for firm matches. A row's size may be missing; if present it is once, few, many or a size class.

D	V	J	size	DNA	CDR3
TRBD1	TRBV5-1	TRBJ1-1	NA	TGCGCCAGCAGTCCAACCGCAGGGGGCACTGAAGCTTTCTTT	CASSPTAGGTEAFF
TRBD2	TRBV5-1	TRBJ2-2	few	TGCGCCAGCAGCTTGGGCTCTAGCGGGAACACCGGGGAGCTGTTTTTT	CASSLGSSGNTGELFF
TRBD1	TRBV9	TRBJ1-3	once	TGTGCCAGCAGCGTAAGAGGGGACAGAAATGGAAACACCATATATTTT	CASSVRGDRNGNTIYF
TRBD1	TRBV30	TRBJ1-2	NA	TGTGCCTGGAGGCCCACAGGGGAAGCTAACTATGGCTACACCTTC	CAWRPTGEANYGYTF
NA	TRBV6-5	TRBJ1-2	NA	TGTGCCAGCAGTTATGGCGGGGCTAACTATGGCTACACCTTC	CASSYGGANYGYTF
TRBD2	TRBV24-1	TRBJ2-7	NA	TGTGCCACCAGAGGAGCGGGGCACGAGCAGTACTTC	CATRGAGHEQYF
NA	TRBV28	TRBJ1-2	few	TGTGCCAGCCGACGACAAACCGTTCCTGGCTACACCTTC	CASRRQTVPGYTF
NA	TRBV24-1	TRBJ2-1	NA	TGTGCCACCAGTGCTCTTCGGGGGAGTAAAGGGGACAATGAGCAGTTCTTC	CATSALRGSKGDNEQFF
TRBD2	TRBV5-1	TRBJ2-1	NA	TGCGCCAGCAGCTTGGCTAGCGGGAGTGGCGAGCAGTTCTTC	CASSLASGSGEQFF
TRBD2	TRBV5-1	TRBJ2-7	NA	TGCGCCAGCAGCTTGGATCCTAGCGGGAGGCAGGAGCAGTACTTC	CASSLDPSGRQEQYF
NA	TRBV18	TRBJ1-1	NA	TGTGCCAGCTCACCACCGCGGTTGGCAGTGAACACTGAAGCTTTCTTT	CASSPPRLAVNTEAFF
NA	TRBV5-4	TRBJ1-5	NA	TGTGCCAGCAGTGTACAGCCCAATCAGCCCCAGCATTTT	CASSVQPNQPQHF
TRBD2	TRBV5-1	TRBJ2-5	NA	TGCGCCAGCAGCTTGGCCCCTAGCGGGGGCCAAGAGACCCAGTACTTC	CASSLAPSGGQETQYF
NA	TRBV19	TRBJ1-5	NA	TGTGCCAGTAGTCGAGGGAATAGCAATCAGCCCCAGCATTTT	CASSRGNSNQPQHF
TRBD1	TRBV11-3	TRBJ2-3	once	TGTGCCAGCAGCTCCCGACAGGGGGGTTTTCCGCAGTATTTT	CASSSRQGGFPQYF
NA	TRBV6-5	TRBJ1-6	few	TGTGCCAGCAGTCCCGGGGGGGGCAATTCACCCCTCCACTTT	CASSPGGGNSPLHF
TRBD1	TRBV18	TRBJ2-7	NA	TGTGCCAGCTCACCAGGGACAGGGCCCTACGAGCAGTACTTC	CASSPGTGPYEQYF
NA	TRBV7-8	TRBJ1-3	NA	TGTGCCAGCAGCTTAGTGCTGGAGAGCTCTGGAAACACCATATATTTT	CASSLVLESSGNTIYF
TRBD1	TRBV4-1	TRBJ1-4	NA	TGCGCCAGCAGCCGTACCTGGGACAGGGGTGGGGAAAAACTGTTTTTT	CASSRTWDRGGEKLFF
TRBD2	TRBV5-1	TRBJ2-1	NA	TGCGCCAGCAGTCCTACCCCGGGACTAGCGGTCCTACTAAACAATGAGCAGTTCTTC	CASSPTPGLAVLLNNEQFF
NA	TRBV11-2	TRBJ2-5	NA	TGTGCCAGCAGTCCAGAAGGGGACCAAGAGACCCAGTACTTC	CASSPEGDQETQYF
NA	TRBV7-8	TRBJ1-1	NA	TGTGCCAGCAGCGACTATGAGGATGAAGCTTTCTTT	CASSDYEDEAFF
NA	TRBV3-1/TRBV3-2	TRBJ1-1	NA	TGTGCCAGCAGAGGGCAGGGGATGAACACTGAAGCTTTCTTT	CASRGQGMNTEAFF
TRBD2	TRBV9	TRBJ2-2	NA	TGTGCCAGCAGCTTCGGGGGGTCGAACACCGGGGAGCTGTTTTTT	CASSFGGSNTGELFF
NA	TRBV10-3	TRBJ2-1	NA	TGTGCCATCGGAGGGGTGGGGACCGGTGAGCAGTTCTTC	CAIGGVGTGEQFF
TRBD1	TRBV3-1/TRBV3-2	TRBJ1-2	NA	TGTGCCAGCAGCCAAGGGGACAGGGGATACTATGGCTACACCTTC	CASSQGDRGYYGYTF
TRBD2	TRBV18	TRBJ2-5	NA	TGTGCCAGCTCACTTCGGACTAGCTCGTACCAAGAGACCCAGTACTTC	CASSLRTSSYQETQYF
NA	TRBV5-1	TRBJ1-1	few	TGCGCCAGCAGCTTGATCCCGAAGGCCGAGGGCACTGAAGCTTTCTTT	CASSLIPKAEGTEAFF
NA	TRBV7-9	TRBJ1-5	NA	TGTGCCAGCAGCTCGGACAGTTCCTCCAATCAGCCCCAGCATTTT	CASSSDSSSNQPQHF
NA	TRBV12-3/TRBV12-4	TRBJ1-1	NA	TGTGCCAGCAGTCCATCGGCGGGGAGGGAAGCTTTCTTT	CASSPSAGREAFF
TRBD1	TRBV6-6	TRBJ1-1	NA	TGTGCCAGCACCCCGTCTCAGGGGGATCGGACTGAAGCTTTCTTT	CASTPSQGDRTEAFF
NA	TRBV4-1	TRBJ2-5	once	TGCGCCAGCAGCCAATTTCTTAGAGAGACCCAGTACTTC	CASSQFLRETQYF
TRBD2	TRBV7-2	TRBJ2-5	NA	TGTGCCAGCAGCACCTCTAGCGGGAGGGCCCTCGGGGCTGAGACCCAGTACTTC	CASSTSSGRALGAETQYF
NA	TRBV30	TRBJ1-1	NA	TGTGCCTGGAGTGGTGGGACGGCCGGGGGCACTGAAGCTTTCTTT	CAWSGGTAGGTEAFF
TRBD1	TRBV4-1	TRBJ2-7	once	TGCGCCAGCAGCCGGTCCCCGGGACAGGGTTCCGAGCAGTACTTC	CASSRSPGQGSEQYF
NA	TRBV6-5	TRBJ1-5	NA	TGTGCCAGCAGACTCGATAGCAATCAGCCCCAGCATTTT	CASRLDSNQPQHF
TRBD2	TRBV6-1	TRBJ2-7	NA	TGTGCCAGCAGTGAACAGACGGGGTGGACTAGTGGGGACGAGCAGTACTTC	CASSEQTGWTSGDEQYF
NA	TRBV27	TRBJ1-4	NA	TGTGCCAGCAGTCCCTCTAGGGGTTTGGTTGGGGAAAAACTGTTTTTT	CASSPSRGLVGEKLFF
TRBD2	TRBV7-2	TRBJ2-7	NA	TGTGCCAGCAGCTCCCGAGGACTAGCGGGAGGTAGTGAGCAGTACTTC	CASSSRGLAGGSEQYF
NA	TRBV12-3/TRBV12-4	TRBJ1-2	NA	TGTGCCAGCAGGCAGGACGGGATCTATGGCTACACCTTC	CASRQDGIYGYTF
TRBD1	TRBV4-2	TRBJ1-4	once	TGTGCCAGCAGCCAGGACAGGGTAGTCGAAAAACTGTTTTTT	CASSQDRVVEKLFF
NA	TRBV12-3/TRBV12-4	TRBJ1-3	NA	TGTGCCAGCAGTGTTTACTCTGGAAACACCATATATTTT	CASSVYSGNTIYF
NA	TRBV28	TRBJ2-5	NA	TGTGCCAGCAGTTTATACGGTCCCAGGCTCCAAGAGACCCAGTACTTC	CASSLYGPRLQETQYF
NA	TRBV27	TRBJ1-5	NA	TGTGCCAGCAGTTTGCGCCCTCCCGGACTCAATCAGCCCCAGCATTTT	CASSLRPPGLNQPQHF
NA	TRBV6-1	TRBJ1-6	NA	TGTGCCAGCAGTGAGGGCCCGGCCATTTCGCCCCTCCACTTT	CASSEGPAISPLHF
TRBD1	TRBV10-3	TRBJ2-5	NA	TGTGCCATCAGTGAGGGACAGGTTGCTGGAGAGACCCAGTACTTC	CAISEGQVAGETQYF
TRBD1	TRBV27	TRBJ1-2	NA	TGTGCCAGCAGTGCCTTACGGGGGACAGGAGGAACGTATGGCTACACCTTC	CASSALRGTGGTYGYTF
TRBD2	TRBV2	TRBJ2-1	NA	TGTGCCAGTGATAGCGGGAGGGCCAATGGGCAGTTCTTC	CASDSGRANGQFF
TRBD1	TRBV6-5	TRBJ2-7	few	TGTGCCAGCAGTTTAGGACAGGGGGGCCCCTACGAGCAGTACTTC	CASSLGQGGPYEQYF
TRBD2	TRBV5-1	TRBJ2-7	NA	TGCGCCAGCATGCGGGAGGGGGGATCCTACGAGCAGTACTTC	CASMREGGSYEQYF
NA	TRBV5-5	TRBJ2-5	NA	TGTGCCAGCAGTTTAGACAGTCGCCAAGAGACCCAGTACTTC	CASSLDSRQETQYF
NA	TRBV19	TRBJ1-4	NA	TGTGCCAGGAACCGGGATCGACCGTTTTTT	CARNRDRPFF
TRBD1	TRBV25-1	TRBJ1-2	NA	TGTGCCAGCAGTGAAGGGACAGGGTCCTCGGGCTACACCTTC	CASSEGTGSSGYTF
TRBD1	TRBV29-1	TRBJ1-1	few	TGCAGCGCCAGCGGGACAGGGGGCGGAATGAACACTGAAGCTTTCTTT	CSASGTGGGMNTEAFF
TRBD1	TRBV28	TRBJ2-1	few	TGTGCCAGCAGCTCCCCGGGACAGGGGGCGGGTGAGCAGTTCTTC	CASSSPGQGAGEQFF